Described below is a single TCR beta chain sequence and its context. The antigen is undetermined. The sample is drawn from a study of shared clonotypes between healthy human individuals. Naive CD8 cells lacked CD45RO, underwent positive selection for CCR7 and left out terminally differentiated effector memory CD45RA+ cells. CDR3 length equals 14 residues. Trimming removed 2 bases at V and 4 bases at J, with 8 bases between. Germline V CDR1 and CDR2: MNHEY, SVGAGI. Study-level points and caveats: Some naive CD4 clonotypes, roughly 4.5%, turned up in common across a handful of donors.

TCRdb's copy holds only in-frame clones and misses some; the assay was immunoSEQ multiplex PCR. The table shows hundreds of thousands of clones, with roughly 92% occurring only once. This TCR came from a man in his thirties or forties in good health. Sequences were obtained from naive CD8+ T cells sorted from blood. The chain recombines TRBV6-5 with TRBJ2-2; the D call may be TRBD1 or TRBD2 (5 bases each). CDR3: CASSYRGATGELFF. CDR3 nucleotides: TGTGCCAGCAGTTACAGAGGGGCCACCGGGGAGCTGTTTTTT.